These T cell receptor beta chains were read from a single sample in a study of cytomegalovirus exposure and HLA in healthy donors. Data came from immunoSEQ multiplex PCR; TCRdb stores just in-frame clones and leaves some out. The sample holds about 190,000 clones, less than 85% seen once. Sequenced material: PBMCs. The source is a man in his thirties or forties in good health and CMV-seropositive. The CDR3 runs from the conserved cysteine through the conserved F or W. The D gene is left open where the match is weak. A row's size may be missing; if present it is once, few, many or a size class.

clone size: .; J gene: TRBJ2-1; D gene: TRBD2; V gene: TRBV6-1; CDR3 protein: CASSWVTSGGGEQFF; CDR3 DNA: TGTGCCAGCAGTTGGGTCACTAGCGGGGGTGGTGAGCAGTTCTTC
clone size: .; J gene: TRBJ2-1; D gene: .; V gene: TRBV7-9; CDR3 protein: CASGAGQHYNEQFF; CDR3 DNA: TGTGCCAGCGGGGCGGGACAGCATTACAATGAGCAGTTCTTC
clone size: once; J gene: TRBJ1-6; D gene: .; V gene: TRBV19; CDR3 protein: CASSSDSKVHF; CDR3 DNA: TGTGCCAGTAGTAGTGACAGTAAGGTCCACTTT
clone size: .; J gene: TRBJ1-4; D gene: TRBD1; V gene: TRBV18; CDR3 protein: CASSPPQTGGEKLFF; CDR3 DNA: TGTGCCAGCTCACCACCGCAGACAGGGGGTGAAAAACTGTTTTTT
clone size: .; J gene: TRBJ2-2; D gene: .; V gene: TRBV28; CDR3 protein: CASRPTGTGELFF; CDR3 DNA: TGTGCCAGCAGGCCTACAGGGACCGGGGAGCTGTTTTTT
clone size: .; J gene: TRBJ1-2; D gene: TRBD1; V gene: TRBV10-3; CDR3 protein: CAITQIQGDYGYTF; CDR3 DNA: TGTGCCATCACCCAGATCCAGGGGGACTATGGCTACACCTTC
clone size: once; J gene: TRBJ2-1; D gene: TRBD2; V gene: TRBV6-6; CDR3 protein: CASRKDTGLSKEQFF; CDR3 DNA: TGTGCCAGCAGGAAGGATACGGGACTATCCAAAGAGCAGTTCTTC
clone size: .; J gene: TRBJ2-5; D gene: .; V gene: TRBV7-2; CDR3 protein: CASSFRGEETQYF; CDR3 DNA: TGTGCCAGCAGCTTCAGGGGGGAGGAGACCCAGTACTTC
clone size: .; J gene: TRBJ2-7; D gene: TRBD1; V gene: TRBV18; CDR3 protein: CASSEQGFSYEQYF; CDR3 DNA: TGTGCCAGCTCGGAACAGGGGTTCTCCTACGAGCAGTACTTC
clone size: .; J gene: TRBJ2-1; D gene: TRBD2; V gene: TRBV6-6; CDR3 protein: CASIHGVAGDNEQFF; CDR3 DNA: TGTGCCAGCATCCACGGGGTAGCGGGAGACAATGAGCAGTTCTTC
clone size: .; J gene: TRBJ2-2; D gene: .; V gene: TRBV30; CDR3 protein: CAWRTPGARTGELFF; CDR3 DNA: TGTGCCTGGAGGACCCCTGGGGCGAGAACCGGGGAGCTGTTTTTT
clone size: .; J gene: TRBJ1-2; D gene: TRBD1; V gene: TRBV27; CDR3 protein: CASSLRGQGFYDYGYTF; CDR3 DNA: TGTGCCAGCAGTTTAAGGGGACAGGGTTTTTATGACTATGGCTACACCTTC
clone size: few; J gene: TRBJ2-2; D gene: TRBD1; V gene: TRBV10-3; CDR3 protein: CAIRQGATGELFF; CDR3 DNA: TGTGCCATCAGGCAGGGGGCCACCGGGGAGCTGTTTTTT
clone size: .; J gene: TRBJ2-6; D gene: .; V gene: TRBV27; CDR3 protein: CASATSGSGANVLTF; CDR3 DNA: TGTGCCAGCGCAACTTCAGGGTCTGGGGCCAACGTCCTGACTTTC
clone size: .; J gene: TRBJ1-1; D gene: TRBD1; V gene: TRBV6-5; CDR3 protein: CASSRGQGGTEAFF; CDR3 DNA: TGTGCCAGCAGCCGGGGACAGGGTGGCACTGAAGCTTTCTTT
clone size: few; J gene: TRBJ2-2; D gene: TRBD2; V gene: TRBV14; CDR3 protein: CASSLGTSGSAGELFF; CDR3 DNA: TGTGCCAGCAGCCTCGGGACTAGCGGGAGTGCCGGGGAGCTGTTTTTT
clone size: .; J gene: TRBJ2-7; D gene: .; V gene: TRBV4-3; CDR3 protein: CASSQGERYEQYF; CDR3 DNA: TGCGCCAGCAGCCAAGGGGAGCGCTACGAGCAGTACTTC
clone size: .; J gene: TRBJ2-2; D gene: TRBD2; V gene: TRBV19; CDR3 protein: CASTPQAGGGVGELFF; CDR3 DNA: TGTGCCAGTACCCCCCAAGCGGGGGGCGGTGTCGGGGAGCTGTTTTTT
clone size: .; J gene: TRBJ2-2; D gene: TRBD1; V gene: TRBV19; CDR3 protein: CASSVTGGYNGELFF; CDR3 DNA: TGTGCCAGTAGTGTTACAGGGGGTTATAACGGGGAGCTGTTTTTT
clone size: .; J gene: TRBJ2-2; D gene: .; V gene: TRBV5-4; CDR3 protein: CASSLGQSTGELFF; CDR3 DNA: TGTGCCAGCAGCTTGGGACAGAGCACCGGGGAGCTGTTTTTT
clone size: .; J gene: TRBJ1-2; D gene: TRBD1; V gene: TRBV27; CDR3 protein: CASSSYRGNTF; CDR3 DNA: TGTGCCAGCAGTTCATACAGGGGGAACACCTTC
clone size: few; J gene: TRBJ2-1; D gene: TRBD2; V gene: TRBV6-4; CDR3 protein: CASSDERGNEQFF; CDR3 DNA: TGTGCCAGCAGTGACGAGCGGGGAAATGAGCAGTTCTTC
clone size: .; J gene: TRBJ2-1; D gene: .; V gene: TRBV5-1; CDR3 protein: CASGTGSISYNEQFF; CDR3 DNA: TGCGCCAGCGGTACAGGGAGTATCTCCTACAATGAGCAGTTCTTC
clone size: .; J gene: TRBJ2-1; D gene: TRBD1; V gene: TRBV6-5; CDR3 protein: CASSRQGDNEQFF; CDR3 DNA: TGTGCCAGCAGTCGACAGGGGGACAATGAGCAGTTCTTC